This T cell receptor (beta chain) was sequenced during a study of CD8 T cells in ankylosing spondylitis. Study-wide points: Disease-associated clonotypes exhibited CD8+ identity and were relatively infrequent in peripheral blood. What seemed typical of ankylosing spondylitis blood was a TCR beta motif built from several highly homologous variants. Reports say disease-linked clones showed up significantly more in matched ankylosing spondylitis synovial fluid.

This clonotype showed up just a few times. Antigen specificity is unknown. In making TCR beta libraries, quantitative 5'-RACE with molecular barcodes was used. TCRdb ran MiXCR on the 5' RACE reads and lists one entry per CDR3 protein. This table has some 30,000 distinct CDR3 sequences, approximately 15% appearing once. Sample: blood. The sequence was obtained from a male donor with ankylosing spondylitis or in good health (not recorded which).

CDR3 nucleotides: TGTGCTAGTGCCTTAACGGCGGCCGGGGAGCTGTTTTTT. Encoded protein: CASALTAAGELFF. The chain is built from TRBV12-5 and TRBJ2-2; D unclear. Germline V gene sequence: CDR1 LGHNT, CDR2 FRNRAP. V shed 7 bases and J shed 6 bases, with 12 bases lying between them. This CDR3 region has 13 residues.